The 18 T cell receptor beta chains below come from one sample, sequenced in a study of cytomegalovirus exposure and HLA in healthy donors. TCRdb keeps only in-frame clones here, not all; method: immunoSEQ multiplex PCR. There are tens of thousands of clones in the sample; about 90% occur only once, and 3% to 4% lies in the top ten. Sequenced: PBMCs. The receptors originated from a woman younger than 30 in good health and CMV-seropositive.

The gene calls are TRBV27 and TRBJ2-3; TRBD2 matches 9 bases. The length of the CDR3 is 15 residues. The junction had 5 bases not matched to a gene; V was cut back by 3 bases and J by 4 bases. Germline loops: CDR1 MNHEY, CDR2 SMNVEV (reference sequence). CDR3 in DNA: TGTGCCAGCAGTTTCCTGGCGGGAGGGCCAGATACGCAGTATTTT. As protein: CASSFLAGGPDTQYF.

V and J are TRBV6-1 and TRBJ2-1, with 11 bases aligning to TRBD2. V lost 6 bases to trimming and J lost 6 bases; unmatched junction nucleotides: 7. The CDR3 is 15 amino acids. Looked up from germline, CDR1 is MNHNS and CDR2 is SASEGT. CDR3 DNA sequence: TGTGCCAGCAGACCTACTAGCGGGGGCGTCAATGAGCAGTTCTTC. Protein: CASRPTSGGVNEQFF.

This clone came up a few times. This chain uses TRBV5-6 with TRBJ1-6; D unclear. CDR3 length: 14 residues. Between the trimmed V and J ends, which lost 4 bases and 7 bases, there was a span of 12 bases. From germline, CDR1 is SGHDT and CDR2 YYEEEE. CDR3 in DNA: TGTGCCAGCAGCGGAGGAAGCCGAAATTCACCCCTCCACTTT. It encodes CASSGGSRNSPLHF.

The rearrangement links TRBV7-9 to TRBJ2-2; D perhaps matches TRBD1 (6 bases). The germline gives CDR1 SEHNR, CDR2 FQNEAQ (reference sequence). This CDR3 comprises 19 residues. Trimming removed 5 bases at V and 2 bases at J, with 24 bases between. The CDR3 region is CASSITTTVGTRNTGELFF. The DNA of the CDR3 is TGTGCCAGCAGCATCACGACTACGGTCGGGACAAGAAACACCGGGGAGCTGTTTTTT.

The J gene is TRBJ2-5, the V gene TRBV28, with 7 bases identical to TRBD2. Germline assignment: CDR1 MDHEN and CDR2 SYDVKM. The J segment lost 4 bases and the V segment lost 6 bases, leaving 8 bases of the junction unmatched. This CDR3 comprises 14 residues. The CDR3 spells CASSSRTRGETQYF. CDR3 DNA: TGTGCCAGCAGCTCGAGGACTAGAGGAGAGACCCAGTACTTC. The complete variable domain, with remaining parts taken from reference TRBV28 and TRBJ2-5, reads DVKVTQSSRYLVKRTGEKVFLECVQDMDHENMFWYRQDPGLGLRLIYFSYDVKMKEKGDIPEGYSVSREKKERFSLILESASTNQTSMYLCASSSRTRGETQYFGPGTRLLVL.

Here the CDR3 DNA reads TGTGCCAGCAGCCCAGAACCGAACACTGAAGCTTTCTTT. Translated, it gives CASSPEPNTEAFF. J is TRBJ1-1 and V is TRBV11-2, with D unclear. The CDR3 consists of 13 residues. Germline-derived CDR1 and CDR2 are SGHAT and FQNNGV. Trimming took off 5 bases at V and 1 base at J, with 8 bases between the two ends.

This clone was counted a single time. This chain links TRBV11-2 with TRBJ1-2, with D perhaps TRBD1 (6 bases). This CDR3 comprises 14 residues. Germline V gives CDR1 SGHAT, CDR2 FQNNGV. V lost 4 bases, J lost 8 bases, and 17 bases lay in between. As DNA, the CDR3 is TGTGCCAGCAGCTACGTCACAGGGCTTGGGGGCTACACCTTC. Translated: CASSYVTGLGGYTF. The whole variable domain, remainder taken from reference TRBV11-2 and TRBJ1-2, is EAGVAQSPRYKIIEKRQSVAFWCNPISGHATLYWYQQILGQGPKLLIQFQNNGVVDDSQLPKDRFSAERLKGVDSTLKIQPAKLEDSAVYLCASSYVTGLGGYTFGSGTRLTVV.

The J gene is TRBJ2-3, the V gene TRBV4-1, with D unresolved. Trimming stripped 1 base from V and 4 bases from J, with 3 bases between. Germline V gene data show CDR1 as MGHRA and CDR2 as YSYEKL. The CDR3 extends over 12 amino acids. The CDR3 DNA reads as TGCGCCAGCAGCCAAGTCTCAGATACGCAGTATTTT. This translates into CASSQVSDTQYF.

The chain combines TRBV28 with TRBJ2-4, with D perhaps TRBD2 (6 bases). This CDR3 region has 17 residues. Trimming pared 7 bases from V and 8 bases from J, leaving 27 bases between. Germline V gene lookup returns CDR1 MDHEN and CDR2 SYDVKM. The CDR3 loop reads CASNTGGAEEPRHIQYF. CDR3 coding DNA: TGTGCCAGCAACACCGGCGGGGCGGAGGAGCCAAGGCACATTCAGTACTTC.

The V gene is TRBV7-6, the J gene TRBJ2-1, with 7 bases that match TRBD1. The germline V gene has CDR1 SGHVS and CDR2 FNYEAQ. V trimming: 5 bases; J trimming: 7 bases; junction bases outside the gene matches: 8. The CDR3 length is 14 residues. The CDR3 nucleotides are TGTGCCAGCAGCCTACAGACAGGGTCGAATGAGCAGTTCTTC. It is translated as CASSLQTGSNEQFF.

V and J are TRBV6-5 and TRBJ1-1, with a tentative D call TRBD1 (5 bases). V gave up 0 bases and J gave up 1 base, with 12 bases separating them. Germline CDR1 MNHEY, CDR2 SVGAGI. The CDR3 covers 16 residues. CDR3 protein: CASSYSIRGGNTEAFF. The CDR3 region has the DNA TGTGCCAGCAGTTACTCGATACGGGGGGGGAACACTGAAGCTTTCTTT.

The chain uses TRBV5-4 and TRBJ1-1; 7 nucleotides align to TRBD1. Looked up from germline, CDR1 is SGHNT and CDR2 is YYREEE (reference sequence). The CDR3 is 16 amino acids. Trimming removed 4 bases from V and 1 base from J; junction bases left unmatched: 10. The DNA for the CDR3 is TGTGCCAGCAGCGGAATGAGACAGGGAGCGAACACTGAAGCTTTCTTT. It specifies CASSGMRQGANTEAFF.

This clone was seen a handful of times. The chain uses TRBV28 and TRBJ2-7; TRBD1 might be the D (5 bases). The length of the CDR3 is 11 residues. The germline CDR1 and CDR2 sequences are MDHEN and SYDVKM. This CDR3 reads CATGSNYEQYF. The CDR3, as DNA: TGTGCTACAGGCTCAAACTACGAGCAGTACTTC.

This clone was detected only once. DNA for the CDR3: TGTGCCAGCCGCCCTCGACAGGGTCATGGAGCCTATGGCTACACCTTC. It encodes CASRPRQGHGAYGYTF. V is TRBV5-8 and J is TRBJ1-2; TRBD1 matches at 7 bases. V gave up 7 bases and J gave up 4 bases; unmatched junction bases: 16. The CDR3 is 16 amino acids. Per germline, CDR1 SGHTS and CDR2 YDEGEE.

The chain uses TRBV7-9 and TRBJ2-5, with 15 bases fitting TRBD2. The V gene's germline CDR1 is SEHNR and CDR2 FQNEAQ (reference sequence). Unmatched junction bases numbered 7, after V lost 5 bases and J lost 0 bases. The CDR3 loop spans 18 amino acids. Here the CDR3 reads CASSRMGLAGGYQETQYF. The CDR3, as DNA: TGTGCCAGCAGCAGAATGGGACTAGCGGGGGGATACCAAGAGACCCAGTACTTC.

The chain joins TRBV27 to TRBJ2-1, with 13 bases identical to TRBD2. This CDR3 has 17 residues. Germline CDR1 is MNHEY and CDR2 is SMNVEV (reference sequence). The junction had 13 bases not matched to a gene; V was cut back by 2 bases and J by 12 bases. The CDR3 coding sequence is TGTGCCAGCAGTTTAGGAACTAGCGGGGGGGACCCGCGGGGGCAGTTCTTC. Its translation is CASSLGTSGGDPRGQFF.

V and J are TRBV25-1 and TRBJ2-3, with 13 nucleotides matching TRBD2. Germline lookup yields CDR1 MGHDK and CDR2 SYGVNS. V lost 5 bases, J lost 1 base, and 6 bases stayed unmatched. The CDR3 extends over 17 amino acids. DNA for the CDR3: TGTGCCAGCAGTCTAACTAGCGGGAGGGGGGGCACAGATACGCAGTATTTT. It encodes CASSLTSGRGGTDTQYF.

This clone was observed a few times. The J gene is TRBJ2-1, the V gene TRBV23-1; perhaps TRBD2 as D (5 bases). TRBV23-1 is an ORF, and what it does is uncertain. The CDR3 loop spans 18 amino acids. The V end was cut by 4 bases, the J end by 1 base, with 20 bases between. In DNA, the CDR3 is TGCGCCAGCAGTCCGCATCTAAGCCGGGATGATTCCTACAATGAGCAGTTCTTC. It codes for CASSPHLSRDDSYNEQFF.